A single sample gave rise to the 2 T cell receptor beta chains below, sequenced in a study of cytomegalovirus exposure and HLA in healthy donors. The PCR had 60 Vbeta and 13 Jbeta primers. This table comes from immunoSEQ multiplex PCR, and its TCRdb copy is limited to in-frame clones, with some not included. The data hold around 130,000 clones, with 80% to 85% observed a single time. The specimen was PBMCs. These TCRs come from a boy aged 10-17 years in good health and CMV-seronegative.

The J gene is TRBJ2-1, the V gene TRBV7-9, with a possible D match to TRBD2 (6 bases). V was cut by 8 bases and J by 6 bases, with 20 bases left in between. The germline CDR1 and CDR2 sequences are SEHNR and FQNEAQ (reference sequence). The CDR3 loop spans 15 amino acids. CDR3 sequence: CASLEGPLGGNEQFF. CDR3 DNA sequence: TGTGCCAGCTTGGAAGGACCCTTGGGGGGCAATGAGCAGTTCTTC.

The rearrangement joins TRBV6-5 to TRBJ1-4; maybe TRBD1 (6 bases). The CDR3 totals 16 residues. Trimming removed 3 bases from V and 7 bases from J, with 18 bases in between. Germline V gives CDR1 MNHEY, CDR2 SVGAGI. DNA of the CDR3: TGTGCCAGCAGTTATCTGCCACAGGGTAATCGTGAAAAACTGTTTTTT. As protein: CASSYLPQGNREKLFF.